The rows below give T cell receptor beta chains drawn from one sample of a study of cytomegalovirus exposure and HLA in healthy donors. Generated by immunoSEQ multiplex PCR, the TCRdb table keeps only in-frame clones and is missing some. The sample has 110,000 or so clones, around 74% seen once. The sample taken for sequencing was PBMCs. Source of these receptors: a man aged 35 to 55 in good health and CMV-seronegative. Each CDR3 is given without its conserved first and last residue. A D gene is named only where the DNA matches it firmly.

V gene	D gene	J gene	CDR3 protein
TRBV4-1	TRBD2	TRBJ2-1	ASSPAARELEQF
TRBV7-6	-	TRBJ2-5	ASSLGWAQETQY
TRBV11-2	TRBD2	TRBJ2-1	ASSLGLADFNEQF
TRBV29-1	-	TRBJ2-3	SVPQESGRGRDTQY
TRBV20-1	-	TRBJ1-2	SANYLVYGG
TRBV5-1	TRBD1	TRBJ2-7	ASSLDGTGSEQY
TRBV29-1	-	TRBJ2-2	SVVQGYTGELF
TRBV6-5	-	TRBJ2-2	ASSYFQGTGELF
TRBV7-9	TRBD2	TRBJ2-5	ASSLVSSGSVETQY
TRBV7-2	-	TRBJ2-3	ASTQLFMGQDTQY
TRBV6-5	-	TRBJ1-2	ASRYSFRDSGYT
TRBV7-9	TRBD2	TRBJ2-1	SSSPIAGPSNEQF
TRBV7-9	TRBD1	TRBJ1-2	ASSLIGTVYGYT
TRBV2	TRBD1	TRBJ2-7	ASSVSGQGDEQY
TRBV6-4	-	TRBJ1-6	ASRPEGRGHSPLH
TRBV2	-	TRBJ1-2	ASTLRTDYGYT
TRBV5-4	TRBD1	-	ASSLPGQGAYEQY
TRBV14	-	TRBJ1-4	ASSQASGGLIGKLF
TRBV18	-	TRBJ1-1	ASSPDTAHWAEAF
TRBV9	-	TRBJ1-3	ASSGRQDRGNTIY
TRBV11-3	-	TRBJ1-1	ASKGGTNEAF
TRBV10-3	-	TRBJ1-5	AISESSNQPQH
TRBV28	-	TRBJ2-7	ASGSLASSSYEQY
TRBV5-4	TRBD2	TRBJ2-1	ASSVSGSHNEQF
TRBV11-2	-	TRBJ2-7	ASTVRDSQDEQY
TRBV29-1	TRBD1	TRBJ2-7	SVELRGQYEQY
TRBV7-3	TRBD1	TRBJ2-2	ASSQTGSNTGELF
TRBV2	-	TRBJ1-6	ASTDVRQGNNSPLH
TRBV27	TRBD2	TRBJ2-2	ASIPSGPGGELF
TRBV2	-	TRBJ2-5	ASVGQIQETQY
TRBV15	TRBD2	TRBJ2-1	ATSARGRWYNEQF
TRBV30	-	TRBJ1-1	AWSVQRVMNTEAF
TRBV7-9	-	TRBJ1-1	ASSPPGRTMNTEAF
TRBV19	TRBD1	TRBJ2-7	ASSPGGRQY
TRBV11-2	TRBD1	TRBJ2-5	ASSSRDRDQETQY
TRBV7-9	-	TRBJ1-2	ASSLGQPNYGYT
TRBV5-4	TRBD1	TRBJ2-5	ASSLPGQGKETQY
TRBV27	-	TRBJ2-7	ASSFGSLANEQY
TRBV4-3	TRBD2	TRBJ2-7	ASSQDLSSGGSEQY
TRBV4-1	TRBD2	TRBJ2-3	ASNQGTSGTFYTQY
TRBV14	TRBD2	TRBJ2-7	ASSQGLAETYEQY
TRBV2	-	TRBJ1-5	ASSEEQAFNQPQH
TRBV5-1	TRBD1	TRBJ1-2	ASRSVYRGPNYGYT
TRBV2	-	TRBJ2-2	ASRATTGELF
TRBV6-5	TRBD2	TRBJ2-5	AAGREVQETQY
TRBV27	TRBD2	TRBJ2-1	ASSLFGTRNEQF
TRBV6-5	TRBD2	TRBJ2-3	ASSQRGPGTDTQY
TRBV2	-	TRBJ1-3	ASRRQTAGNTIY
TRBV18	-	TRBJ1-2	ASSLSGDANYGYT
TRBV6-5	TRBD2	TRBJ2-1	ASRSGTSYYNEQF
TRBV10-1	-	TRBJ1-1	ASSGGSMNTEAF
TRBV27	-	TRBJ1-4	ASSPSGWRTNEKLF
TRBV14	TRBD2	TRBJ2-1	ASSQLASGIYNEQF
TRBV2	-	TRBJ2-5	ASSWDTGETQY
TRBV2	-	TRBJ2-1	ASSDRGVSYNEQF
TRBV6-6	-	TRBJ2-1	ASSPNLSEQF
TRBV4-3	-	TRBJ2-1	ASSPDGASFNEQF
TRBV4-1	TRBD1	TRBJ1-2	ASSQDRNYGYT
TRBV19	TRBD1	TRBJ1-5	ASRHGTGRDQPQH